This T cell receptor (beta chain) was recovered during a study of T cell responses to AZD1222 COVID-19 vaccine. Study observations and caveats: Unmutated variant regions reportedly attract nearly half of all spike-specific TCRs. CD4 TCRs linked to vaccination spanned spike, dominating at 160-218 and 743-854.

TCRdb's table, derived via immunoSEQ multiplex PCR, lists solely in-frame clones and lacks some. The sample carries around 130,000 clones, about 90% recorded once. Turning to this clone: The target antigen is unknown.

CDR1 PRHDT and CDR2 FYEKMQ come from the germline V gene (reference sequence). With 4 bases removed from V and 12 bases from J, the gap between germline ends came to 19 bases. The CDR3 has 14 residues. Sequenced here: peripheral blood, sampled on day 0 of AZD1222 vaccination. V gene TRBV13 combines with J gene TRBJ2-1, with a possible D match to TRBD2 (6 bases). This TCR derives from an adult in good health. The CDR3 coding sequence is TGTGCCAGCAGCTCGGAGGGCGAACCACTCGGGCAGTTCTTC. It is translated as CASSSEGEPLGQFF.